The 12 T cell receptor beta chains in this list originate from one sample, sequenced in a study of T cells in narcolepsy. The table came from immunoSEQ multiplex PCR; TCRdb's copy has only in-frame clones and leaves some out. The sample lists 25,000 or so clones; 70% to 90% were seen once. The sequencing sample was made of memory (CD45RA-) CD4+ T cells from blood. The receptors stem from a human donor in good health.

The table lists this clone with a few counts. A read error may account for a junction end that differs from germline. The V and J genes are TRBV10-3 and TRBJ1-2, with a possible D match to TRBD1 (6 bases). Germline-derived CDR1 and CDR2 are ENHRY and SYGVKD. The CDR3 sequence is 15 residues long. The chain's CDR3 is CASSSAGGPQDGYTF. As DNA, the CDR3 is TGTGCCAGCAGTTCTGCGGGGGGGCCTCAGGATGGCTACACCTTC.

About this clone itself: Compared with germline, one end of the junction differs, possibly owing to a read error. The chain employs TRBV27 and TRBJ1-2; no clear D. CDR3 size: 14 residues. Germline CDR1 reads MNHEY; CDR2 reads SMNVEV (reference sequence). As DNA, the CDR3 is TGTGCCAGTAGTTTAGGCAGCGCCGGTATGGGCTACACCTTC. Translation gives CASSLGSAGMGYTF.

The chain has TRBV7-2 and TRBJ1-6, with TRBD1 matching 9 bases. V dropped 5 bases and J dropped 10; count of bases not matched to a gene: 6. The CDR3 loop spans 14 amino acids. In germline, CDR1 is SGHTA, CDR2 FQGNSA. CDR3 sequence reads: CASSLGQGGSPLHF. The CDR3 DNA is TGTGCCAGCAGCCTGGGACAGGGTGGATCACCCCTCCACTTT.

V and J are TRBV4-1 and TRBJ1-4, with unresolved D. CDR1 is MGHRA, CDR2 YSYEKL, per germline. This CDR3 has 14 residues. V lost 1 base and J 3 bases, leaving 6 bases between the germline ends. The CDR3 sequence: CASSQGLANEKLFF. Here the CDR3 DNA reads TGCGCCAGCAGCCAAGGGTTGGCTAATGAAAAACTGTTTTTT.

The chain combines TRBV7-2 with TRBJ2-7; 10 nucleotides match TRBD2. This CDR3 is built from 15 residues. The V and J ends lost 5 bases and 5 bases, in that order; junction bases with no gene match: 9. The germline V gene encodes CDR1 SGHTA and CDR2 FQGNSA. CDR3 sequence: CASSDPGLARHEQYF. In nucleotides, the CDR3 is TGTGCCAGCAGCGACCCGGGACTAGCGAGGCACGAGCAGTACTTC.

V is TRBV27 and J is TRBJ1-2, with D possibly matching TRBD1 (5 bases). The CDR3 is made up of 13 amino acids. V dropped 4 bases and J dropped 2 bases, with 8 bases sitting between them. Germline CDR1 MNHEY, CDR2 SMNVEV (reference sequence). The CDR3 region is CASSSTENYGYTF. The CDR3 DNA follows: TGTGCCAGCAGTTCGACAGAAAACTATGGCTACACCTTC.

Comment on this clone: At one end, the junction sequence differs from germline, possibly due to a read error. Other DNA sequences in the sample encode the same CDR3. The rearrangement links TRBV5-4 to TRBJ2-3; D gene uncertain. The length of the CDR3 is 16 residues. The germline gives CDR1 SGHNT, CDR2 YYREEE (reference sequence). In DNA form, the CDR3 reads TGTGCCAGCAGCTTCCGAAGAGAGATCCCCACAGATACGCAATATTTT. It encodes CASSFRREIPTDTQYF.

The chain is built from TRBV7-2 and TRBJ1-4; 10 bases match TRBD1. Per germline, CDR1 SGHTA and CDR2 FQGNSA. Trimming took 3 bases from V and 5 from J; bases not matched to a gene: 9. The CDR3 consists of 17 residues. The DNA for the CDR3 is TGTGCCAGCAGCTTGGGGGACAGGGGAGGTCGCAATGAAAAACTGTTTTTT. Translated, it gives CASSLGDRGGRNEKLFF. Using reference TRBV7-2 and TRBJ1-4 for the parts outside the CDR3, the full variable domain is GAGVSQSPSNKVTEKGKDVELRCDPISGHTALYWYRQSLGQGLEFLIYFQGNSAPDKSGLPSDRFSAERTGGSVSTLTIQRTQQEDSAVYLCASSLGDRGGRNEKLFFGSGTQLSVL.

The gene calls are TRBV4-1 and TRBJ1-2; 7 bases match TRBD1. This CDR3 region has 13 residues. Germline values: CDR1 MGHRA, CDR2 YSYEKL. V trimming: 5 bases; J trimming: 4 bases; junction bases outside the gene matches: 4. DNA of the CDR3: TGCGCCAGCAGCTGGGACAGCCCCTATGGCTACACCTTC. Protein: CASSWDSPYGYTF.

As to this clone: This specimen includes other DNA sequences encoding the same CDR3. The rearrangement joins TRBV10-1 to TRBJ2-1; 8 positions match TRBD2. Germline V gene lookup returns CDR1 WNHNN and CDR2 SYGVQD (reference sequence). CDR3 length: 14 amino acids. Trimming cost V 4 bases and J 5 bases; bases outside gene matches: 4. CDR3 sequence: CASSVGLAHNEQFF. The CDR3 coding sequence is TGCGCCAGCAGTGTCGGACTAGCCCACAATGAGCAGTTCTTC.

The chain uses TRBV5-8 and TRBJ1-5; D is ambiguous. The CDR3 extends over 15 amino acids. Germline CDR1 is SGHTS and CDR2 is YDEGEE. Trimming removed 4 bases at V and 2 bases at J, with 13 bases between. CDR3 sequence: CASSGRLVGNQPQHF. CDR3 DNA sequence: TGTGCCAGCAGCGGGAGACTGGTGGGCAATCAGCCCCAGCATTTT.

This clone was detected only a few times. The J gene is TRBJ2-5, the V gene TRBV10-3, with TRBD1 identical over 8 bases. Germline V lookup: CDR1 ENHRY, CDR2 SYGVKD. Unmatched junction bases numbered 9, after V lost 6 bases and J lost 3 bases. This CDR3 has 15 amino acids. The chain's CDR3 is CAIRADRAQEETQYF. CDR3 DNA sequence: TGTGCCATCAGGGCGGACAGGGCCCAGGAAGAGACCCAGTACTTC.